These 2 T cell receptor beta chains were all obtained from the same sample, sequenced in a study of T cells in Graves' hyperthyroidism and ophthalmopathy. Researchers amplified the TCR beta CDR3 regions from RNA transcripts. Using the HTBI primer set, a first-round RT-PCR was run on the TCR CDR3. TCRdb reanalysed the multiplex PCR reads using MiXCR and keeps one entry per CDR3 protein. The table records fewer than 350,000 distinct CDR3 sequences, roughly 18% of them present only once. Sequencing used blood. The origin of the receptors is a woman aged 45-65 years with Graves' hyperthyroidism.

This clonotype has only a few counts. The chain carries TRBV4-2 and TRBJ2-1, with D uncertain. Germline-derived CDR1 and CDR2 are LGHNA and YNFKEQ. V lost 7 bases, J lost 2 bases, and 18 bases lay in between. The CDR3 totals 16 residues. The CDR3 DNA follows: TGTGCCAGCAATCAAGATGGAGCAGAGGCCTACAATGAGCAGTTCTTC. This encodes CASNQDGAEAYNEQFF.

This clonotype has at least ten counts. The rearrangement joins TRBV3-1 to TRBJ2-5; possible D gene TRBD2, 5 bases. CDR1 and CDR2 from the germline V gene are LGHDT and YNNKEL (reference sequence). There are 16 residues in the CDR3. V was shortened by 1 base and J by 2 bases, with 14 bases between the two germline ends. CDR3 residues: CASSQAIGSGQETQYF. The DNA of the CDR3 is TGTGCCAGCAGCCAAGCCATTGGGAGCGGACAAGAGACCCAGTACTTC.